This TCR beta chain was recovered during a study of neurological immune-mediated disorders (dated by TCRdb to 2018 to 2020). The study in broad terms: Among the approximately 35 multiple sclerosis patients, 31 had relapsing-remitting MS and 3 had secondary progressive MS. Peripheral blood TCR-beta repertoires from HTLV-I-associated myelopathy (HAM/TSP) patients, multiple sclerosis patients and healthy controls were compared by UMI-based sequencing. Alongside PBMC samples, the set of approximately 100 TCR-beta libraries contained longitudinal samples, technical triplicates, and paired CD4+ and CD8+ T-cell subsets that had been sorted. The cohort was made up of about 66 subjects, consisting of about 14 HAM/TSP patients, about 34 multiple sclerosis patients and around 20 healthy controls. Study-wide conclusions, independent of this receptor: Expanded clones from different subjects shared no identical CDR3 amino acid sequences, which suggests that TCR-beta repertoires were private in all groups. In a phylogenetic analysis, the repertoires of 18 out of 34 MS patients fell into a single cluster of related CDR3 sequences, pointing to a possible signature at the repertoire level. TCR clonal expansion was greatest in HAM/TSP patients and smallest in MS patients, who ranked below even healthy controls. No clinical or MRI features were associated with the MS cluster, and the authors said that larger cohorts are needed.

To synthesize cDNA, template-switch 5'RACE was performed with a primer carrying a 10-nucleotide random unique molecular identifier so that each TCR transcript was tagged. Each sequencing run produced over 180 million TCR-beta sequences covering 15-18 subjects. Total RNA was extracted with the RNeasy kit. Using the KAPA Real-time Library Amplification kit, TCR-beta VDJ regions were amplified with primers for the TCR constant region and the 5'RACE anchor. Sample indexes and Illumina adaptors were added in a first PCR, after which library yield was increased in a second PCR. After Ampure bead purification, the roughly 650 bp TCR product was size-selected on a 2% E-gel SizeSelection system. Before pooling, library quality was checked on a Bioanalyzer, concentration was measured with Qubit, and libraries were quantified with the Kapa Library Quantification kit. Paired-end 2 x 150 bp sequencing of the libraries was performed on an Illumina HiSeq 2500. To increase sequence diversity, about 25-31% phiX was spiked into each library pool. As for the original processing: Quality-filtered reads were processed with the UMI-based MiGEC pipeline, which removed over 75% of raw TCR sequences during error correction. IMGT germline references were used for aligning VDJ genes, and each clonotype was defined as a unique CDR3 amino acid sequence together with its V-J genes. Clonal expansion, Shannon diversity and CDR3 relatedness were evaluated with VDJtools (CalcPairwiseDistances, ClusterSamples), while phylogenetic trees were built in CLCbio workbench. A clone was classed as expanded if it had 8 or more unique UMIs, a cutoff based on coefficient-of-variation modelling across technical triplicates. Using fastp at Q25 and MiXCR, TCRdb reprocessed the public reads and kept productive beta chains. Records with the same CDR3 protein are collapsed into one entry carrying the most frequent genes and DNA. TCRdb's processing, not the authors', yielded these V and J calls. In all, the sample holds tens of thousands of distinct CDR3 sequences, and 3% to 4% of those were seen once. Roughly 3.7% of the sample belongs to the ten largest clones.

The sample holds many counts of this clonotype. Which antigen it targets is not known. Base-call qualities are not available, and no considerably larger clone is one nucleotide away. A distance of 7 bases separates the germline ends of V and J, which lose 2 bases and 0 bases respectively. Measured from the cysteine to the phenylalanine, the CDR3 is 15 residues long. Of all the DNA, just the CDR3 is kept, 45 bases in frame from base 1. For unsorted PBMC libraries, 2 million PBMCs were used after storage in RNAlater at -80 degrees C until RNA extraction. Multiple sclerosis patients were enrolled in a US clinical protocol under which disease progression was evaluated by magnetic resonance imaging. Peripheral blood was subjected to Ficoll-Hypaque density gradient centrifugation to isolate PBMCs, which were then cryopreserved in liquid nitrogen.

The receptor's source is a man aged 40-50 years with multiple sclerosis. The chain is made from TRBV12-3 or TRBV12-4 and TRBJ2-2, with a weak D call of TRBD1 (6 bases match). The sequencing sample was made of PBMCs. The CDR3 reads CASSLHRANTGELFF. The DNA sequence is TGTGCCAGCAGTTTACACAGGGCGAACACCGGGGAGCTGTTTTTT.